The source of this TCR beta chain is a study of identical twins. Using its own MiXCR run on the 5' RACE reads, TCRdb lists one record per CDR3 protein. The repertoire has just under 550,000 distinct CDR3 sequences, roughly 15% of them found once; the top ten carry more than 0.4%. Germline assignment: CDR1 KGHDR and CDR2 SFDVKD. V lost 0 bases and J lost 5, with 4 bases in between. The CDR3 runs to 13 residues. This sample was shared with a second study, whose subject was yellow fever vaccine responses in identical twins.

This TCR derives from a woman under 30 in good health. The rearrangement links TRBV24-1 to TRBJ2-1; no reliable D call. The specimen sequenced was CD4+ T cells sorted from blood. In DNA, the CDR3 is TGTGCCACCAGTGATTTGTGGGACAATGAGCAGTTCTTC. Protein sequence: CATSDLWDNEQFF.